This entry lists 2 T cell receptor beta chains sequenced from one sample in a study of CD8+CD57+ T cells in acquired aplastic anemia. TCR beta VDJ combinations and CDR3 sequences were profiled from genomic DNA. TCRdb processed the reads anew with MiXCR; each CDR3 protein has one entry. The data show fewer than 250,000 distinct CDR3 sequences, with roughly half seen just once and 16% held by the top ten. The sequenced sample was sorted CD4+, CD8+, or CD8+CD57+ T cells (not recorded which) from PBMCs. These receptors all come from a human donor in good health, serving as a control.

Regarding this clonotype: One junction end does not reproduce the germline sequence, and a read error may be involved. V gene TRBV7-2 combines with J gene TRBJ1-1; 10 nucleotides line up with TRBD1. Germline CDR1 SGHTA, CDR2 FQGNSA. The CDR3 has 15 amino acids. The CDR3 nucleotides are TGCGCCAGCAGCCGAGTGACAGGGGGCGAAACTGAAGCTTTCTTT. Translated, it gives CASSRVTGGETEAFF. Full variable domain (rest looked up from reference TRBV7-2 and TRBJ1-1): GAGVSQSPSNKVTEKGKDVELRCDPISGHTALYWYRQSLGQGLEFLIYFQGNSAPDKSGLPSDRFSAERTGGSVSTLTIQRTQQEDSAVYLCASSRVTGGETEAFFGQGTRLTVV.

The gene calls are TRBV7-9 and TRBJ1-5, with 7 positions matching TRBD1. This CDR3 region has 17 residues. Per germline, CDR1 SEHNR and CDR2 FQNEAQ (reference sequence). Trimming at V came to 5 bases and at J to 5 bases, leaving 15 bases not matched to a gene. The CDR3 nucleotides read TGTGCCAGCAGCAGCCAAGATGGGGGACAGTTATATCAGCCCCAGCATTTT. Amino acids: CASSSQDGGQLYQPQHF.